This T cell receptor (beta chain) is drawn from a study of OX40 agonist ivuxolimab in advanced cancers. Profiled with immunoSEQ multiplex PCR; TCRdb holds only in-frame clones, not every one. This repertoire shows tens of thousands of clones, around 90% found once; its top ten account for approximately 2.5%. This clone was recorded once. Germline-derived CDR1 and CDR2 are MDHEN and SYDVKM. Trimming at V came to 7 bases and at J to 9 bases, leaving 11 bases not matched to a gene. This CDR3 is 14 amino acids long. This TCR derives from an adult with an advanced solid tumor such as melanoma, head and neck, liver or kidney cancer. The chain recombines TRBV28 with TRBJ2-1; 8 nucleotides align to TRBD1. This specimen was CD4+ or CD8+ T cells sorted from blood, taken in a trial of the OX40 agonist ivuxolimab. CDR3 DNA: TGTGCCAGCAAACCGGGACAGGCAACCGGTGAGCAGTTCTTC. Translation gives CASKPGQATGEQFF.